These T cell receptor beta chains were read from a single sample in a study of shared clonotypes between healthy human individuals. Generated by immunoSEQ multiplex PCR, the TCRdb table keeps only in-frame clones and is missing some. In the table there are some 2 million clones, around 95% of which are singletons. The sequenced sample was naive CD4+ T cells sorted from blood. These receptor sequences come from a man aged 18 to 29 in good health. The conserved cysteine and the conserved F or W are not part of the CDR3 here. Only some rows state a clone size, as once, few, many or a class for expanded clones.

NA | TRBV19 | ASSAEGAKNIQY
NA | TRBV5-4 | ASSRRQPLNTEAF
NA | TRBV19 | ASINLAGGPSEQF
NA | TRBV5-1 | ASSSEGRQETQY
NA | TRBV2 | ASSVDRAQYQPQH
NA | TRBV6-5 | ASSSPAVNEQF
NA | TRBV18 | ASSLTLSNQPQH
NA | TRBV6-6 | AIGGMDTQY
NA | TRBV10-3 | AISESWAYQETQY
NA | TRBV5-6 | ASSLGQGPEAF
NA | TRBV7-2 | ASSLEGSGSYEQY
NA | TRBV4-2 | ASSPLGQSGYEQY
NA | TRBV9 | ARRSPDSYEQY
NA | TRBV7-9 | ASSLEPQARTEAF
NA | TRBV7-9 | ASSLGRAYEQY
NA | TRBV6-1 | ASSETGGAIADNSPLH
NA | TRBV2 | ASSDDTWYQETQY
NA | TRBV30 | AWSAGSSNQPQH
NA | TRBV28 | ASSRPRGRETQY
NA | TRBV5-1 | ASSFTGGSSSYEQY
NA | TRBV9 | ASSVEYGAASYGYT
NA | TRBV18 | ASSPMGQGASQPQH
NA | TRBV18 | ASSPLEETQY
NA | TRBV11-2 | ASSLGPTPYEQY
NA | TRBV27 | ASSSRTGSRGEKLF
NA | TRBV7-6 | ASSRDLRETQY
NA | TRBV4-1 | ASSPDRGLAGGRGKSTDTQY
NA | TRBV18 | ASSPQVPIQETQY
NA | TRBV9 | ASSVSLDNEQF
NA | TRBV4-3 | ASSQDGGTYGYT
NA | TRBV10-3 | AISEAGKDTQY
NA | TRBV5-4 | ASSLVSTDTQY
once | TRBV7-2 | ASSFLLAGLGEQF
NA | TRBV4-3 | ASSQERGLGYT
once | TRBV4-1 | ASRKVGDSPLH
NA | TRBV28 | ASSRGYEQY
NA | TRBV11-2 | ASSVRPNYGYT
once | TRBV19 | ASTKSSYNSPLH
few | TRBV7-2 | ASSLANEQF
NA | TRBV6-4 | ASSQQRNTEAF
NA | TRBV5-1 | ASRASGAPTDTQY
NA | TRBV7-9 | ASSLDNNEQF
NA | TRBV4-1 | ASSPLGLATGELF
NA | TRBV4-2 | ASSPGQGDVQPQH
NA | TRBV30 | AWTLGGAGRYGYT
few | TRBV30 | AWSNRGYNYGYT
NA | TRBV10-3 | AISEFGQGASYEQY
NA | TRBV7-2 | ASSLDLAGGGEQY
NA | TRBV11-2 | ASSFELAGVNEQF
NA | TRBV29-1 | SVEAQGYEQY
NA | TRBV27 | ASRRTGGTLTEAF